These 26 T cell receptor beta chains originate from one sample sequenced in a study of blood T cell repertoires in COVID-19. The protocol was immunoSEQ multiplex PCR, while the TCRdb copy is restricted to in-frame clones and leaves out a portion. There are 90,000 or so clones in the sample; approximately 87% occur only once, and about a sixth lies in the top ten. Sequencing was performed on peripheral blood. The receptors stem from a human donor in a cohort sampled during active COVID-19.

This chain connects TRBV3-1 (or the pseudogene TRBV3-2) to TRBJ2-1; a possible D gene is TRBD1 (5 bases). From germline, CDR1 is LGHDT and CDR2 YNNKEL (reference sequence). V was clipped by 0 bases and J by 9 bases, with 18 bases between them. This CDR3 is built from 16 residues. The CDR3 is CASSQDPAGLYGEQFF. CDR3 DNA sequence: TGTGCCAGCAGCCAAGATCCGGCAGGGCTTTATGGTGAGCAGTTCTTC.

This clone was picked up a small number of times. V is TRBV27 and J is TRBJ1-2; weak D call: TRBD1 (5 bases). Between the trimmed V and J ends, which lost 3 bases and 6 bases, there was a span of 14 bases. The CDR3 is 14 residues long. Germline CDR1 and CDR2: MNHEY and SMNVEV (reference sequence). DNA of the CDR3: TGTGCCAGCAGTTTTAAGGGGCGATCAAATGGCTACACCTTC. Translating gives CASSFKGRSNGYTF.

The gene calls are TRBV3-1 (or the pseudogene TRBV3-2) and TRBJ1-1; 9 bases align to TRBD1. Germline lookup yields CDR1 LGHDT and CDR2 YNNKEL (reference sequence). The V and J ends lost 3 bases and 6 bases, in that order; junction bases with no gene match: 8. The CDR3 consists of 15 residues. CDR3 protein: CASSQSDRGRAEAFF. CDR3 coding DNA: TGTGCCAGCAGCCAGTCGGACAGGGGCAGGGCTGAAGCTTTCTTT.

The chain carries TRBV7-2 and TRBJ1-5; perhaps TRBD1 as D (6 bases). The CDR3 loop spans 16 amino acids. CDR1 is SGHTA and CDR2 is FQGNSA in the germline V gene. Trimming took off 3 bases at V and 0 bases at J, with 12 bases between the two ends. CDR3 DNA sequence: TGTGCCAGCAGCTTCGGGACAAAGGGTAGCAATCAGCCCCAGCATTTT. Amino acid sequence: CASSFGTKGSNQPQHF.

The chain couples TRBV3-1 (or the pseudogene TRBV3-2) to TRBJ1-6, with 10 bases aligning to TRBD1. Germline V gene sequence: CDR1 LGHDT, CDR2 YNNKEL (reference sequence). With V trimmed by 2 bases and J by 7 bases, 2 bases remained unmatched. The CDR3 has 15 residues. In nucleotides, the CDR3 is TGTGCCAGCAGCCAATCGACAGGGGGCAATTCACCCCTCCACTTT. Protein: CASSQSTGGNSPLHF.

The chain has TRBV24-1 and TRBJ2-4; the match to TRBD1 covers 9 bases. CDR1 and CDR2 (germline): KGHDR, SFDVKD. The CDR3 sequence is 18 residues long. The V gene end was trimmed by 7 bases and the J gene end by 2 bases; junction bases not matched to a gene: 14. CDR3 sequence: CATSSRGQGRGSKNIQYF. The CDR3 DNA reads TGTGCCACCAGCTCTCGAGGACAGGGGAGAGGGTCCAAAAACATTCAGTACTTC.

This clone was recorded once. This chain connects TRBV24-1 to TRBJ1-2; 7 bases match TRBD1. Germline CDR1 is KGHDR and CDR2 is SFDVKD. Unmatched junction bases numbered 2, after V lost 3 bases and J lost 2 bases. CDR3 size: 14 residues. CDR3 coding DNA: TGTGCCACCAGTGATCCGACAGGGAACTATGGCTACACCTTC. Amino acid sequence: CATSDPTGNYGYTF.

The rearrangement joins TRBV25-1 to TRBJ2-7, with a weak D call TRBD1 (6 bases). The V gene lost 6 bases and the J gene lost 6 bases, with 24 bases spanning the gap. This CDR3 contains 16 residues. CDR1 and CDR2 (germline): MGHDK, SYGVNS. This CDR3 is CASRPRDKRRTPEQYF. In DNA form, the CDR3 reads TGTGCCAGCAGACCCCGGGACAAACGAAGGACCCCCGAGCAGTACTTC.

V and J are TRBV3-1 (or the pseudogene TRBV3-2) and TRBJ2-5, with a tentative D call TRBD2 (7 bases). CDR1 and CDR2 (germline): LGHDT, YNNKEL (reference sequence). The CDR3 runs 14 residues. The V end was cut by 3 bases, the J end by 7 bases, with 15 bases between. CDR3 nucleotide sequence: TGTGCCAGCAGCCAGGGGGGGCAGCTCGGGACCCAGTACTTC. It codes for CASSQGGQLGTQYF.

This clone was counted once. The chain employs TRBV5-1 and TRBJ1-2, with 10 bases matching TRBD1. The length of the CDR3 is 14 residues. J was trimmed by 8 bases and V by 4 bases; bases with no gene match: 8. Looked up from germline, CDR1 is SGHRS and CDR2 is YFSETQ. CDR3 bases: TGCGCCAGCAGCATAGCCGGGACAGGGGAAGGCTACACCTTC. It encodes CASSIAGTGEGYTF.

This clone was recorded once. V and J are TRBV7-8 and TRBJ2-3; D uncertain. The V end lost 0 bases, the J end lost 0 bases, and 13 bases lay between the germline ends. The germline CDR1 and CDR2 sequences are SGHVS and FQNEAQ. CDR3 length: 17 amino acids. CDR3 sequence: CASSLARIGRSTDTQYF. Written as DNA, the CDR3 is TGTGCCAGCAGCTTAGCCAGGATTGGAAGGAGCACAGATACGCAGTATTTT.

The chain has TRBV3-1 (or the pseudogene TRBV3-2) and TRBJ2-5; TRBD2 is a possible D gene (5 bases). With 2 bases removed from V and 4 bases from J, the gap between germline ends came to 11 bases. CDR3 length equals 14 residues. Germline CDR1 LGHDT, CDR2 YNNKEL (reference sequence). CDR3 DNA sequence: TGTGCCAGCAGCCAAATGCTGCGGGTAGAGACCCAGTACTTC. It specifies CASSQMLRVETQYF.

This rearrangement joins TRBV6-2 or TRBV6-3 to TRBJ2-7; 10 bases line up with TRBD2. Germline V CDR1 and CDR2: MNHEY, SVGEGT. Germline trimming cut 4 bases from V and 2 bases from J; bases unmatched to any gene: 11. The CDR3 is made up of 17 amino acids. CDR3 protein: CASSSLGLAGVPYEQYF. As DNA, the CDR3 is TGTGCCAGCAGTTCCCTGGGGCTAGCGGGGGTTCCCTACGAGCAGTACTTC.

The genes are TRBV5-1 and TRBJ1-5; TRBD1 matches 9 bases. V lost 5 bases to trimming and J lost 2 bases; unmatched junction nucleotides: 8. The CDR3 length is 16 residues. Germline loops: CDR1 SGHRS, CDR2 YFSETQ. The CDR3: CASSPGDREGNQPQHF. CDR3 bases: TGCGCCAGCAGTCCCGGGGACAGGGAAGGCAATCAGCCCCAGCATTTT.

The chain combines TRBV21-1 with TRBJ2-3; TRBD2 reflects the table's D call only, with no check against the DNA. TRBV21-1 is annotated as a pseudogene. The CDR3 is 16 residues long. CDR3 coding DNA: TGTGCCAGCAGCAAAGTGCCGCGGGGGTACACAGATACGCAGTATTTT. Its protein product is CASSKVPRGYTDTQYF.

The chain combines TRBV12-5 with TRBJ1-2; perhaps TRBD1 as D (6 bases). The CDR3 is made up of 14 amino acids. Trimming took 6 bases from V and 0 from J, leaving 11 bases between them. Germline values: CDR1 LGHNT, CDR2 FRNRAP. CDR3 region: CASGYGTTNYGYTF. CDR3 DNA: TGTGCTAGTGGCTACGGGACAACTAACTATGGCTACACCTTC.

This clone was seen only once. The chain combines TRBV3-1 (or the pseudogene TRBV3-2) with TRBJ2-5; 11 bases match TRBD2. Germline V gene data show CDR1 as LGHDT and CDR2 as YNNKEL (reference sequence). The length of the CDR3 is 18 residues. J gave up 5 bases and V 2 bases, and 13 bases lay outside the gene matches. CDR3 nucleotide sequence: TGTGCCAGCAGCCAACCGTATCGGACTAGCGGGCCGCGGGAGACCCAGTACTTC. Translated: CASSQPYRTSGPRETQYF.

The chain employs TRBV3-1 (or the pseudogene TRBV3-2) and TRBJ2-1; 9 bases are a match to TRBD1. CDR1 is LGHDT, CDR2 YNNKEL, per germline (reference sequence). The CDR3 totals 19 residues. V was pared by 4 bases and J by 7 bases, with 20 bases of the junction left unmatched. The CDR3 here is CASSRVKSPGQGFLNEQFF. CDR3 coding DNA: TGTGCCAGCAGCCGAGTAAAATCGCCGGGACAGGGCTTCCTAAATGAGCAGTTCTTC.

This clone was observed once. This chain joins TRBV7-3 and TRBJ2-7; 9 nucleotides agree with TRBD2. CDR3 length: 14 residues. The V and J ends lost 3 bases and 4 bases, in that order; junction bases with no gene match: 4. Per germline, CDR1 SGHTA and CDR2 FQGTGA. CDR3 DNA sequence: TGTGCCAGCAGCTTCCCAGCGGGGGGTTACGAGCAGTACTTC. Its translation: CASSFPAGGYEQYF.

V is TRBV9 and J is TRBJ2-1; 7 bases agree with TRBD1. Losses at the gene ends were 3 bases for V and 9 bases for J; bases not matched to a gene: 12. CDR3 length: 15 residues. CDR1 and CDR2 (germline): SGDLS, YYNGEE. The CDR3 protein is CASSGGQDSLGEQFF. The CDR3 DNA reads TGTGCCAGCAGCGGAGGACAGGATTCTCTAGGTGAGCAGTTCTTC.

This clone was found a few times. This sequence joins TRBV18 and TRBJ2-1; D possibly corresponds to TRBD1 (5 bases). Germline V CDR1 and CDR2: KGHSH, LQKENI. The V end lost 10 bases, the J end lost 4 bases, and 14 bases lay between the germline ends. The CDR3 is 13 residues long. The CDR3 DNA follows: TGTGCCACCCTAGACAGTCCTTACAATGAGCAGTTCTTC. Its protein is CATLDSPYNEQFF.

J is TRBJ2-2 and V is TRBV4-1, with a weak D call TRBD2 (5 bases). Germline lookup yields CDR1 MGHRA and CDR2 YSYEKL. The V end was cut by 2 bases, the J end by 9 bases, with 13 bases between. This CDR3 comprises 14 residues. CDR3 bases: TGCGCCAGCAGCCAAAGAGCGGTCTCCCGGGAGCTGTTTTTT. It encodes CASSQRAVSRELFF.

The chain is built from TRBV24-1 and TRBJ2-3; possible D gene TRBD2, 7 bases. Germline CDR1 reads KGHDR; CDR2 reads SFDVKD. The CDR3 runs 18 residues. Trimming shortened V by 3 bases and J by 1 base, and 19 bases separated the two germline ends. CDR3 residues: CATSDPGGGGGRTDTQYF. In DNA, the CDR3 is TGTGCCACCAGTGATCCAGGTGGAGGCGGGGGCCGCACAGATACGCAGTATTTT.

The chain is built from TRBV6-7 and TRBJ2-3; 8 bases map to TRBD2. TRBV6-7 is designated an ORF whose function remains uncertain. The junction had 7 bases not matched to a gene; V was cut back by 11 bases and J by 6 bases. The CDR3 length is 12 residues. CDR3 nucleotide sequence: TGTGCCGGCGGGACTAGAGTCGATACGCAGTATTTT. As protein: CAGGTRVDTQYF.

The J gene is TRBJ2-5, the V gene TRBV5-4, with TRBD2 identical over 10 bases. The CDR3 length is 16 residues. The junction had 5 bases not matched to a gene; V was cut back by 0 bases and J by 3 bases. The V gene's germline CDR1 is SGHNT and CDR2 YYREEE (reference sequence). This CDR3 reads CASSLGQRGGKETQYF. The CDR3 DNA reads as TGTGCCAGCAGCTTGGGACAGCGGGGGGGCAAAGAGACCCAGTACTTC.

The CDR3 reads CASSPYSNSNQPQHF. The DNA for the CDR3 is TGTGCCAGCTCACCATACTCTAATAGCAATCAGCCCCAGCATTTT. The rearrangement joins TRBV18 to TRBJ1-5; D call uncertain. Trimming removed 2 bases at V and 0 bases at J, with 8 bases between. Germline values: CDR1 KGHSH, CDR2 LQKENI. This CDR3 contains 15 residues.